What follows are 26 T cell receptor beta chains derived from one specimen sequenced in a study of sequential checkpoint blockade in melanoma. The treatment denotes: randomized to nivolumab then ipilimumab (arm A) or the reverse (arm B). Using immunoSEQ multiplex PCR, the repertoire was profiled, and TCRdb retains in-frame clones only, with some absent. The table includes roughly 20,000 clones, roughly 70% detected once. This sample comprised CD8+ T cells sorted from blood (inferred from file names), obtained from a patient given nivolumab and ipilimumab in sequence. The receptor source for this set is a human donor with melanoma.

This chain links TRBV7-3 with TRBJ2-2, with TRBD1 matching over 12 bases. With V trimmed by 7 bases and J by 6 bases, 9 bases remained unmatched. The CDR3 is made up of 16 amino acids. The germline CDR1 and CDR2 sequences are SGHTA and FQGTGA. This chain's CDR3 is CASTEPGQGAPGELFF. For the CDR3, the DNA is TGTGCCAGCACCGAACCGGGACAGGGGGCCCCCGGGGAGCTGTTTTTT.

The chain carries TRBV7-3 and TRBJ2-7, with a weak D call TRBD2 (6 bases). V lost 3 bases to trimming and J lost 5 bases, with 14 bases between them. Per germline, CDR1 SGHTA and CDR2 FQGTGA. This CDR3 has 14 residues. CDR3 in amino acids: CASSFPYRGDEQYF. For the CDR3, the DNA is TGTGCCAGCAGCTTCCCCTATCGCGGGGACGAGCAGTACTTC.

The sample holds a few counts of this clone. This CDR3 reads CASSQGTGYEQYF. The CDR3 bases are TGCGCCAGCAGCCAAGGCACGGGGTACGAGCAGTACTTC. The J gene is TRBJ2-7, the V gene TRBV4-3, with D maybe TRBD2 (5 bases). V lost 1 base and J lost 4, with 8 bases in between. Germline V gene sequence: CDR1 LGHNA, CDR2 YSLEER. The CDR3 runs to 13 residues.

This clone was detected only a few times. This rearrangement joins TRBV19 to TRBJ2-1; D remains ambiguous. Per germline, CDR1 LNHDA and CDR2 SQIVND (reference sequence). Deletions cut 8 bases from V and 8 bases from J, with 13 bases between. The CDR3 contains 12 residues. DNA for the CDR3: TGTGCCAGTGCCCAAGACAACCATGAGCAGTTCTTC. Translated: CASAQDNHEQFF.

As regards this clone: At one of its ends the junction is not consistent with the germline gene, which may arise from a read error. The CDR3 DNA reads as TGTGCCAGAAGCTGGGACAGCAAGGGCTATGGCTACACCTTC. The encoded protein is CARSWDSKGYGYTF. The chain uses TRBV5-5 and TRBJ1-2, with 7 bases identical to TRBD1. The CDR3 loop spans 14 amino acids. Germline lookup yields CDR1 SGHKS and CDR2 YYEKEE (reference sequence). Looking up the rest from reference TRBV5-5 and TRBJ1-2 gives the full variable domain: DAGVTQSPTHLIKTRGQQVTLRCSPISGHKSVSWYQQVLGQGPQFIFQYYEKEERGRGNFPDRFSARQFPNYSSELNVNALLLGDSALYLCARSWDSKGYGYTFGSGTRLTVV.

By its share, this clone is large. This chain joins TRBV9 and TRBJ1-1; 7 nucleotides agree with TRBD1. CDR3 length: 12 amino acids. Losses at the gene ends were 6 bases for V and 8 bases for J; bases not matched to a gene: 7. CDR1 is SGDLS and CDR2 is YYNGEE in the germline V gene. CDR3 amino acids: CASTSRQGEAFF. CDR3 in DNA: TGTGCCAGCACCTCACGACAGGGAGAAGCTTTCTTT.

This clone has only a few counts. At one end the junction does not follow the germline gene, possibly because of a read error. V and J are TRBV5-1 and TRBJ2-7; 8 nucleotides agree with TRBD2. This CDR3 is 15 amino acids long. Germline CDR1 and CDR2: SGHRS and YFSETQ. In DNA, the CDR3 is TGTGCCAGCAGCGCACCGGGACTAGGGAATTACGAGCAGTACTTC. It translates to CASSAPGLGNYEQYF.

V is TRBV7-9 and J is TRBJ2-1; TRBD2 matches at 7 bases. The CDR3 extends over 13 amino acids. V was pared by 2 bases and J by 8 bases, with 3 bases of the junction left unmatched. Per germline, CDR1 SEHNR and CDR2 FQNEAQ (reference sequence). The CDR3 protein is CASSLRLAHEQFF. The CDR3 nucleotides read TGTGCCAGCAGCTTACGACTAGCTCATGAGCAGTTCTTC. Using reference TRBV7-9 and TRBJ2-1 for the parts outside the CDR3, the full variable domain is DTGVSQNPRHKITKRGQNVTFRCDPISEHNRLYWYRQTLGQGPEFLTYFQNEAQLEKSRLLSDRFSAERPKGSFSTLEIQRTEQGDSAMYLCASSLRLAHEQFFGPGTRLTVL.

The rearrangement links TRBV19 to TRBJ2-7, with no clear D. Germline V gene lookup returns CDR1 LNHDA and CDR2 SQIVND (reference sequence). V lost 0 bases and J lost 6, with 12 bases in between. The CDR3 runs to 14 residues. CDR3 amino acids: CASSIDLGSGEQYF. In nucleotides, the CDR3 is TGTGCCAGTAGTATAGATCTCGGGTCTGGCGAGCAGTACTTC.

The chain has TRBV19 and TRBJ2-7; 14 bases are a match to TRBD2. CDR1 LNHDA and CDR2 SQIVND come from the germline V gene (reference sequence). The junction had 2 bases not matched to a gene; V was cut back by 3 bases and J by 4 bases. This CDR3 is 15 amino acids long. The CDR3 reads CASSIRTSGRYEQYF. CDR3 sequence (DNA): TGTGCCAGTAGTATCCGGACTAGCGGGAGGTACGAGCAGTACTTC.

The chain couples TRBV28 to TRBJ2-5; D is uncertain. Germline loops: CDR1 MDHEN, CDR2 SYDVKM. This CDR3 is built from 15 residues. V was cut by 5 bases and J by 3 bases, with 16 bases left in between. The CDR3 is CASSPTRVRKETQYF. In nucleotides, the CDR3 is TGTGCCAGCAGTCCCACCCGGGTGCGTAAAGAGACCCAGTACTTC. Drawing the rest from reference TRBV28 and TRBJ2-5, the complete variable domain is DVKVTQSSRYLVKRTGEKVFLECVQDMDHENMFWYRQDPGLGLRLIYFSYDVKMKEKGDIPEGYSVSREKKERFSLILESASTNQTSMYLCASSPTRVRKETQYFGPGTRLLVL.

This clone was found once. This sequence joins TRBV5-1 and TRBJ2-3, with D maybe TRBD2 (5 bases). CDR3 length equals 13 residues. Trimming removed 2 bases from V and 3 bases from J, with 7 bases in between. Per the germline V gene, CDR1 is SGHRS and CDR2 is YFSETQ. CDR3 DNA sequence: TGCGCCAGCAGCTTCACTAGGACAGATACGCAGTATTTT. Amino acids: CASSFTRTDTQYF. Variable domain in full (rest from reference TRBV5-1 and TRBJ2-3): KAGVTQTPRYLIKTRGQQVTLSCSPISGHRSVSWYQQTPGQGLQFLFEYFSETQRNKGNFPGRFSGRQFSNSRSEMNVSTLELGDSALYLCASSFTRTDTQYFGPGTRLTVL.

The genes are TRBV25-1 and TRBJ1-4, with D unresolved. V was cut by 5 bases and J by 0 bases, with 10 bases left in between. The germline gives CDR1 MGHDK, CDR2 SYGVNS. The CDR3 totals 15 residues. The CDR3 coding sequence is TGTGCCAGCAGTCCCGAGGTTGCAACTAATGAAAAACTGTTTTTT. This sequence encodes CASSPEVATNEKLFF.

Within the sample, this clone is medium-sized. The rearrangement links TRBV25-1 to TRBJ2-1; D gene ambiguous. Germline-derived CDR1 and CDR2 are MGHDK and SYGVNS. CDR3 size: 11 residues. Trimming removed 5 bases at V and 4 bases at J, with 3 bases between. The CDR3 DNA reads as TGTGCCAGCAGTCCATACAATGAGCAGTTCTTC. Its protein product is CASSPYNEQFF. Based on the CDR3 plus reference TRBV25-1 and TRBJ2-1, the full variable domain is EADIYQTPRYLVIGTGKKITLECSQTMGHDKMYWYQQDPGMELHLIHYSYGVNSTEKGDLSSESTVSRIRTEHFPLTLESARPSHTSQYLCASSPYNEQFFGPGTRLTVL.

This sequence joins TRBV7-2 and TRBJ2-1; 16 bases map to TRBD2. This CDR3 has 18 amino acids. J was trimmed by 2 bases and V by 5 bases; bases with no gene match: 6. The germline CDR1 and CDR2 sequences are SGHTA and FQGNSA. CDR3 coding DNA: TGTGCCAGCAGCCCGGGACTAGCGGGGGGGTTTACCTACAATGAGCAGTTCTTC. It codes for CASSPGLAGGFTYNEQFF. The full variable domain, with the rest looked up from reference TRBV7-2 and TRBJ2-1, is GAGVSQSPSNKVTEKGKDVELRCDPISGHTALYWYRQSLGQGLEFLIYFQGNSAPDKSGLPSDRFSAERTGGSVSTLTIQRTQQEDSAVYLCASSPGLAGGFTYNEQFFGPGTRLTVL.

This clone has more than one count but fewer than ten. The rearrangement links TRBV10-3 to TRBJ2-7, with TRBD2 matching 8 bases. Losses at the gene ends were 7 bases for V and 4 bases for J; bases not matched to a gene: 12. The CDR3 is made up of 15 amino acids. Germline CDR1 ENHRY, CDR2 SYGVKD. The CDR3 region is CAITEEESGGYEQYF. The CDR3 coding sequence is TGTGCCATCACCGAGGAAGAGAGCGGGGGATACGAGCAGTACTTC.

This chain connects TRBV15 to TRBJ2-1, with 12 bases lining up with TRBD1. This CDR3 contains 14 residues. CDR1 is LNHNV, CDR2 YYDKDF, per germline (reference sequence). With 8 bases clipped from V and 6 bases from J, the junction kept 5 bases outside the gene matches. The CDR3 loop reads CATGTGGSSNEQFF. In DNA form, the CDR3 reads TGTGCCACCGGGACAGGGGGCTCGAGCAATGAGCAGTTCTTC.

The CDR3 sequence is CASSDGRGGGYTF. DNA of the CDR3: TGTGCCAGCAGTGATGGCAGGGGTGGCGGCTACACCTTC. V gene TRBV2 combines with J gene TRBJ1-2; D perhaps matches TRBD1 (6 bases). Germline V gene lookup returns CDR1 SNHLY and CDR2 FYNNEI. The length of the CDR3 is 13 residues. With 3 bases removed from V and 8 bases from J, the gap between germline ends came to 13 bases.

This clone was detected only once. This chain links TRBV9 with TRBJ2-2; TRBD1 is a possible D gene (6 bases). V gave up 0 bases and J gave up 5 bases, with 11 bases separating them. CDR3 length: 15 residues. Per the germline V gene, CDR1 is SGDLS and CDR2 is YYNGEE. The CDR3 protein is CASSVEGGATGELFF. The CDR3 region has the DNA TGTGCCAGCAGCGTAGAAGGGGGAGCGACCGGGGAGCTGTTTTTT.

The chain joins TRBV7-8 to TRBJ1-1; 8 bases fit TRBD1. CDR3 length: 17 amino acids. Germline V gene sequence: CDR1 SGHVS, CDR2 FQNEAQ. V shed 2 bases and J 0 bases; nucleotides not matched to a gene: 8. CDR3 coding DNA: TGTGCCAGCAGCTTAACACAGGGGGTATTCATGAACACTGAAGCTTTCTTT. It codes for CASSLTQGVFMNTEAFF. The full variable domain, its missing parts supplied by reference TRBV7-8 and TRBJ1-1, is GAGVSQSPRYKVAKRGQDVALRCDPISGHVSLFWYQQALGQGPEFLTYFQNEAQLDKSGLPSDRFFAERPEGSVSTLKIQRTQQEDSAVYLCASSLTQGVFMNTEAFFGQGTRLTVV.

The V call is TRBV10-3, the J call TRBJ2-5; 9 bases align to TRBD2. From germline, CDR1 is ENHRY and CDR2 SYGVKD. This CDR3 region has 14 residues. Unmatched junction bases numbered 4, after V lost 3 bases and J lost 5 bases. CDR3 in DNA: TGTGCCATCAGTGATGGCGGGGGGGCGGAGACCCAGTACTTC. Its translation: CAISDGGGAETQYF.

Remarks on this clone: A clone one base away is much larger, so this may be a read error. This rearrangement joins TRBV4-2 to TRBJ1-4, with 8 bases identical to TRBD1. Trimming removed 4 bases from V and 8 bases from J; junction bases left unmatched: 3. Germline CDR1 and CDR2: LGHNA and YNFKEQ. CDR3 length equals 13 residues. CDR3 nucleotides: TGTGCCAGCAGCCTCGGGACAGGAGAAAAACTGTTTTTT. Its protein product is CASSLGTGEKLFF.

This clone was found a few times. This chain links TRBV7-2 with TRBJ1-2; maybe TRBD1 (5 bases). This CDR3 region has 15 residues. Per germline, CDR1 SGHTA and CDR2 FQGNSA. V was pared by 5 bases and J by 0 bases, with 13 bases between. The CDR3 sequence: CASSQTVLSNYGYTF. For the CDR3, the DNA is TGTGCCAGCAGCCAGACAGTCCTTTCTAACTATGGCTACACCTTC.

This clone occurred once. The chain has TRBV4-2 and TRBJ2-3, with 11 bases aligning to TRBD2. The CDR3 has 18 amino acids. The germline V gene encodes CDR1 LGHNA and CDR2 YNFKEQ. With V trimmed by 7 bases and J by 0 bases, 12 bases remained unmatched. DNA for the CDR3: TGTGCCAGCACCCAGGGCCTAGCGGGGGGCGGGAGCACAGATACGCAGTATTTT. It specifies CASTQGLAGGGSTDTQYF.

This clone was seen only a few times. The CDR3 sequence: CASSPQRTGSYEQYF. The DNA of the CDR3 is TGCGCCAGCAGCCCCCAGAGGACAGGCTCCTACGAGCAGTACTTC. The chain carries TRBV4-3 and TRBJ2-7, with 7 bases matching TRBD1. Germline CDR1 is LGHNA and CDR2 is YSLEER. The CDR3 spans 15 residues. V lost 4 bases to trimming and J lost 0 bases; unmatched junction nucleotides: 6.

This clone appeared a single time. This chain connects TRBV27 to TRBJ2-1; weak D call: TRBD1 (6 bases). Looked up from germline, CDR1 is MNHEY and CDR2 is SMNVEV (reference sequence). This CDR3 has 14 amino acids. Trimming removed 2 bases at V and 4 bases at J, with 9 bases between. The CDR3 loop is CASSLEGVYNEQFF. CDR3 nucleotides: TGTGCCAGCAGTTTAGAGGGGGTGTACAATGAGCAGTTCTTC.